This TCR beta chain was identified during a study of OX40 agonist ivuxolimab in advanced cancers. Points from the study as a whole: Normalized T-cell clonal expansion was also low in some nonresponders.

A remark on this clone: The target antigen is unknown.

This table comes from immunoSEQ multiplex PCR, and its TCRdb copy is limited to in-frame clones, with some not included. Among around 50,000 clones listed, about nine tenths were seen once. From germline, CDR1 is SEHNR and CDR2 FQNEAQ (reference sequence). The CDR3 is 16 residues long. Trimming cost V 3 bases and J 4 bases; bases outside gene matches: 6. The source is an adult with an advanced solid tumor such as melanoma, head and neck, liver or kidney cancer. This specimen consisted of CD4+ or CD8+ T cells sorted from blood, obtained in a trial of the OX40 agonist ivuxolimab. This rearrangement joins TRBV7-9 to TRBJ1-4; 9 bases align to TRBD1. The CDR3 loop reads CASSFRTGVGNEKLFF. In DNA, the CDR3 is TGTGCCAGCAGCTTTCGGACAGGGGTCGGTAATGAAAAACTGTTTTTT.